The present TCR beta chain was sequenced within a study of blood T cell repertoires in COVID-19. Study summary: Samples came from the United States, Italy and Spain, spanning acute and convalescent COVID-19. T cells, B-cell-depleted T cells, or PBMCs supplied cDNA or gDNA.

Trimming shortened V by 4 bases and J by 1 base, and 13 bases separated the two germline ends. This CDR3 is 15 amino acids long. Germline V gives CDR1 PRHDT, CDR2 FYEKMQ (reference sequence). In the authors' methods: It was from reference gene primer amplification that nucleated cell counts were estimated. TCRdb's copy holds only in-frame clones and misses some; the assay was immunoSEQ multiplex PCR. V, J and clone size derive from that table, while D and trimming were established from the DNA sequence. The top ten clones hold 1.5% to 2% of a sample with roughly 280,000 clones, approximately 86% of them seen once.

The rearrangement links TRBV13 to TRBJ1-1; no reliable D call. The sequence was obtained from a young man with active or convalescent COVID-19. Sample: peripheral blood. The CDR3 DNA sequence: TGTGCCAGCAGCTCGCCGGGAGTGAGGAACACTGAAGCTTTCTTT. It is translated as CASSSPGVRNTEAFF.